This TCR beta chain was sequenced during a study of blood T cells in healthy people across ages. It was with a sample-barcoded 5' primer and a J-beta primer mix that a second PCR of roughly 6 to 11 cycles was run. Each sample provided no less than 2.5 million CDR3-containing paired-end reads. TCRdb recomputed calls from the 5' RACE reads with MiXCR, one row per CDR3 protein. The sample contains around 940,000 distinct CDR3 sequences, just over 50% of which appear only once. V was clipped by 7 bases and J by 2 bases, with 17 bases between them. The CDR3 runs to 15 residues. CDR1 is SGHAT, CDR2 FQNNGV, per germline.

This clonotype was obtained from a woman aged 55-75 years in good health. The sample comprised blood. The chain recombines TRBV11-2 with TRBJ1-1; D possibly corresponds to TRBD1 (6 bases). The CDR3: CASNHRVGYNTEAFF. The CDR3 DNA follows: TGTGCCAGCAACCACAGGGTTGGATACAACACTGAAGCTTTCTTT.